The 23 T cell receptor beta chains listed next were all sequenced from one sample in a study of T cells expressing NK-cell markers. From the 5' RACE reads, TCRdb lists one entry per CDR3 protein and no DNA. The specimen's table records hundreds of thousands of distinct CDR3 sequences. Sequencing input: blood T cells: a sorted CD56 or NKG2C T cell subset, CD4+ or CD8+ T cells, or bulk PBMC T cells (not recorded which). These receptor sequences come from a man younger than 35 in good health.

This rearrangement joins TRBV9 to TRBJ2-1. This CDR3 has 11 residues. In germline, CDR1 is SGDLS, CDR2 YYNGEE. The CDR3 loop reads CASSVLDEQFF.

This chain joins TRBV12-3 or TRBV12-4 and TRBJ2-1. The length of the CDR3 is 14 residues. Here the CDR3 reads CASSDSKRLNEQFF.

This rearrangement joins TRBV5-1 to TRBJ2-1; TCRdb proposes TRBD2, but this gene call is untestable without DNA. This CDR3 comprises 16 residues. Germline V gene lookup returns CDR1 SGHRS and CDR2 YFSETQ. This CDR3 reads CASSWGRDSSPNEQFF.

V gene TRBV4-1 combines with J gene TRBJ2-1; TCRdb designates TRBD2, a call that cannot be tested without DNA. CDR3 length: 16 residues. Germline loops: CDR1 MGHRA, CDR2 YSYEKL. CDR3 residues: CASSQVGIAGMNEQFF.

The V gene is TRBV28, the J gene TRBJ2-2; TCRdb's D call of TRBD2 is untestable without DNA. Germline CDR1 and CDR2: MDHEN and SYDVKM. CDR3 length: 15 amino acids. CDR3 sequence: CASIRGSLRTGELFF.

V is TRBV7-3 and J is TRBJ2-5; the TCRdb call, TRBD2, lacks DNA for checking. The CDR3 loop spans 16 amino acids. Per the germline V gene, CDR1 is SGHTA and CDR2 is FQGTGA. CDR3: CASSLTGGGGQETQYF.

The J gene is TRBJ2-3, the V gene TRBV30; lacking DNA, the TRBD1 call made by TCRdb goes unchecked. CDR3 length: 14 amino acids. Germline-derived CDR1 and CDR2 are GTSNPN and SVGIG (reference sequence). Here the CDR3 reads CAWSQGLTTDTQYF. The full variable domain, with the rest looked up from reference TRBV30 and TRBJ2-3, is SQTIHQWPATLVQPVGSPLSLECTVEGTSNPNLYWYRQAAGRGLQLLFYSVGIGQISSEVPQNLSASRPQDRQFILSSKKLLLSDSGFYLCAWSQGLTTDTQYFGPGTRLTVL.

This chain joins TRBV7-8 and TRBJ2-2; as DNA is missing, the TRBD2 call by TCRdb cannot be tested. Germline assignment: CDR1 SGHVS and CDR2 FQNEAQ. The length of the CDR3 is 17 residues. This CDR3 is CASSWRLAGVSTGELFF.

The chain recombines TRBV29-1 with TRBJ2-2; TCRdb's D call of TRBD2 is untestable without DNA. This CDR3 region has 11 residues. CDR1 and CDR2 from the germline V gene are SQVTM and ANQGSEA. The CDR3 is CSVPATGELFF.

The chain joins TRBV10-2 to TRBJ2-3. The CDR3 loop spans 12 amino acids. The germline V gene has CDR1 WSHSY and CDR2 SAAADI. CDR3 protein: CASLWGADTQYF.

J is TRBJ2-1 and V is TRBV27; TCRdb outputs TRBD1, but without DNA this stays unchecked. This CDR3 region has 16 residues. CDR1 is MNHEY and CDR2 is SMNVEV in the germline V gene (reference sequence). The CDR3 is CASSIPGQGAYNEQFF.

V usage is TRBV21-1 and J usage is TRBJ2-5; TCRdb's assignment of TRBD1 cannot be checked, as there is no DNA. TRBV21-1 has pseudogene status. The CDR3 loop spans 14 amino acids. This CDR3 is CASSKEAGVETQYF.

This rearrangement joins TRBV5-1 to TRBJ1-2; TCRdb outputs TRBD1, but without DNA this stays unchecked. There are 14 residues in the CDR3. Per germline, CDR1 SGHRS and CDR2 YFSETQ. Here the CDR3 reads CASSLGQGAIGYTF.

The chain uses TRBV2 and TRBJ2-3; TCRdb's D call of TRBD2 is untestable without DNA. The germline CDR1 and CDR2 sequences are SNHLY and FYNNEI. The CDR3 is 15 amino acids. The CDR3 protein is CASSSSGVRTDTQYF.

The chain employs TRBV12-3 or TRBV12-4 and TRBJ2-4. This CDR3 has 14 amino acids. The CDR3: CASMESGAKNIQYF.

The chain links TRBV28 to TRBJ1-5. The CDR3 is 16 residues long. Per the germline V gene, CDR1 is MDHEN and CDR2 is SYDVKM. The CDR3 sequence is CASSFPGTSSNQPQHF.

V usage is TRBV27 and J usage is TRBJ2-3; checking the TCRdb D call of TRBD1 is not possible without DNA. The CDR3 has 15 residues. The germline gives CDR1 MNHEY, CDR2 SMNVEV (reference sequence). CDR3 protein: CASSPGTLRTDTQYF.

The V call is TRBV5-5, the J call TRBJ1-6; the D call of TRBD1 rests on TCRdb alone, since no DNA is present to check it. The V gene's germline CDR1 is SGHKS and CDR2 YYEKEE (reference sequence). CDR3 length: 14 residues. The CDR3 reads CASSLGAGGSPLHF.

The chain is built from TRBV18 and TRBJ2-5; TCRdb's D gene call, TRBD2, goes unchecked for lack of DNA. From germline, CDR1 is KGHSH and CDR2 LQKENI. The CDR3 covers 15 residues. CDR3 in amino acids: CASSQSEGMVETQYF. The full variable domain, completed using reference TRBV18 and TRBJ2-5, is NAGVMQNPRHLVRRRGQEARLRCSPMKGHSHVYWYRQLPEEGLKFMVYLQKENIIDESGMPKERFSAEFPKEGPSILRIQQVVRGDSAAYFCASSQSEGMVETQYFGPGTRLLVL.

The CDR3 protein is CASSSQSPTSVQYF. The gene calls are TRBV12-3 or TRBV12-4 and TRBJ2-3; TCRdb's assignment of TRBD2 cannot be checked, as there is no DNA. The CDR3 extends over 14 amino acids.

The CDR3 protein is CASSPRIGTKADGELFF. V gene TRBV5-4 combines with J gene TRBJ2-2; TCRdb gives TRBD1 as the D gene, but with no DNA this cannot be confirmed. CDR3 length: 17 amino acids. CDR1 and CDR2 from the germline V gene are SGHNT and YYREEE (reference sequence).

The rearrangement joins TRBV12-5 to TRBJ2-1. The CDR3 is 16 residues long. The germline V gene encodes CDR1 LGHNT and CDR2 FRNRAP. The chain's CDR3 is CASGFFDLHSYNEQFF. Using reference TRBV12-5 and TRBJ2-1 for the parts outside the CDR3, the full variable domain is DARVTQTPRHKVTEMGQEVTMRCQPILGHNTVFWYRQTMMQGLELLAYFRNRAPLDDSGMPKDRFSAEMPDATLATLKIQPSEPRDSAVYFCASGFFDLHSYNEQFFGPGTRLTVL.

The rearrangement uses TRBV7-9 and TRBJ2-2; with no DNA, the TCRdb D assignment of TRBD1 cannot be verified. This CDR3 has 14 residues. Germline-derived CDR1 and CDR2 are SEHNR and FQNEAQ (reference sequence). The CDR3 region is CATPGPASTGELFF.